What follows is one TCR beta chain and its context. Its specificity is not known. The data derive from a study of post-analysis software for immune sequencing data. About the research overall: Secondary progressive, relapsing-remitting and progressive-relapsing multiple sclerosis were among the included disease courses.

Unique-molecular-identifier-tagged TCR beta cDNA libraries were used. A single record per CDR3 protein comes from TCRdb applying MiXCR to the PCR reads. Altogether around 770,000 distinct CDR3 sequences are present, 35% to 55% being singletons, with the ten largest covering roughly 4.9%. Study outcomes and limitations: The study found TRBV5-6, TRBV5-1 and TRBV20-1 among five TRBV segments more frequent in patients than controls.

Germline V gene data show CDR1 as DFQATT and CDR2 as SNEGSKA (reference sequence). The CDR3 sequence is 13 residues long. The V and J ends lost 0 bases and 11 bases respectively, with 16 bases between them. The chain employs TRBV20-1 and TRBJ2-5; no reliable D call. The sequenced sample consisted of blood. The source of this sequence is a girl aged 10 to 17 with multiple sclerosis. The chain's CDR3 is CSARDNGRNAQYF. The DNA for the CDR3 is TGCAGTGCTAGAGATAATGGAAGGAATGCGCAGTACTTC.